This TCR beta chain stems from a study of blood T cell repertoires in COVID-19. How the authors handled the data: Quantification of nucleated cells was approximated via reference gene primer amplification. The data were produced by immunoSEQ multiplex PCR, yet TCRdb's version contains in-frame clones alone and is incomplete. V, J and clone size derive from that table, while D and trimming were established from the DNA sequence. The sample lists roughly 100,000 clones, about four fifths occurring once. This sequence was found in a woman aged 60-70 years with acute or convalescent COVID-19. Source material: peripheral blood.

Here the CDR3 reads CASSWDSAPGTQYF. The CDR3, as DNA: TGTGCCAGCAGCTGGGACAGTGCCCCCGGGACCCAGTACTTC. The genes are TRBV13 and TRBJ2-5, with 7 bases lining up with TRBD1. The V and J ends lost 4 bases and 7 bases, in that order; junction bases with no gene match: 9. Germline V lookup: CDR1 PRHDT, CDR2 FYEKMQ (reference sequence). This CDR3 is 14 amino acids long.